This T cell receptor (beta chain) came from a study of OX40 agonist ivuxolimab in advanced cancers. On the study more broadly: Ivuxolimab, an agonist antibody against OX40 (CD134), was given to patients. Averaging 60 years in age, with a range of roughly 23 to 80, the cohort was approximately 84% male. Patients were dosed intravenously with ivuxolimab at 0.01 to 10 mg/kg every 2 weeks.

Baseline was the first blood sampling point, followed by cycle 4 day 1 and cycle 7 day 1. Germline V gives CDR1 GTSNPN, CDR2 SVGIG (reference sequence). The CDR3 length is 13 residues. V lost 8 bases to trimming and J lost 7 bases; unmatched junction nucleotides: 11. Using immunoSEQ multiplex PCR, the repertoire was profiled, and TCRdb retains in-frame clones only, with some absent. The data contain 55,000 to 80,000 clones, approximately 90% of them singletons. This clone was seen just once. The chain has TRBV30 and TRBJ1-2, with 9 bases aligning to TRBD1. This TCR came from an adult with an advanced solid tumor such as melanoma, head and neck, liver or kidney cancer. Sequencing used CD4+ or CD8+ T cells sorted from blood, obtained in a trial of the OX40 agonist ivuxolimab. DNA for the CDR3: TGTGCCACTCCGGGACAGGGAGGCTTTGGCTACACCTTC. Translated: CATPGQGGFGYTF.